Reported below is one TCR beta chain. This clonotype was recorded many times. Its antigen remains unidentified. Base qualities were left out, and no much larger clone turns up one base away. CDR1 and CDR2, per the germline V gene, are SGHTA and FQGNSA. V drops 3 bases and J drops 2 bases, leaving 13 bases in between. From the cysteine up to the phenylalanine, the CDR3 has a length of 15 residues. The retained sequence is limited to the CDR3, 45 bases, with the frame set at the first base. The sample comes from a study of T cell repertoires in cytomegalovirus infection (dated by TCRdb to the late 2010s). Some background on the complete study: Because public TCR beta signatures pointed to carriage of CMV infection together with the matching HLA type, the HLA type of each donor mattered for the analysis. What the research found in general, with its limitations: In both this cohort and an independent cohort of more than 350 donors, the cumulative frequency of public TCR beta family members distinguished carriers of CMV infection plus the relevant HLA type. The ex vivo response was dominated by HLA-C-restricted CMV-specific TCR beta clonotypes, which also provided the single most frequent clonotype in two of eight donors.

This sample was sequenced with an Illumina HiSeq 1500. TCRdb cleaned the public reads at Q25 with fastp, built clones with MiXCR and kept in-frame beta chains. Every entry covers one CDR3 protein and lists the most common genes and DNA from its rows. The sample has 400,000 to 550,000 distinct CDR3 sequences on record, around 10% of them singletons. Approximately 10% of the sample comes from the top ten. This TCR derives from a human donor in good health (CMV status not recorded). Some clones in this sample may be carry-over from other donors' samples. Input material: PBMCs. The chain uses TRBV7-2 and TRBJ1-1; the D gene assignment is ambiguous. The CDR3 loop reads CASSLGKTRNTEAFF. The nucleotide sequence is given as TGTGCCAGCAGCTTGGGGAAAACGCGCAACACTGAAGCTTTCTTT.